This T cell receptor beta chain was identified during a study of blood T cell repertoires in COVID-19. Per germline, CDR1 SGDLS and CDR2 YYNGEE. Trimming took off 4 bases at V and 11 bases at J, with 24 bases between the two ends. This CDR3 comprises 15 residues. Authors' data handling: Amplification from reference gene primers served as the basis for estimated nucleated cell counts. TCRdb keeps only in-frame clones here, not all; method: immunoSEQ multiplex PCR. From that table come the V and J calls and clone size; the DNA was used to work out D and trimming. The table has 150,000 to 200,000 clones, roughly nine tenths seen once.

This rearrangement joins TRBV9 to TRBJ1-1; a weak D match, TRBD1 (5 bases). Sequenced: PBMCs or T cells enriched from blood (not recorded which). The TCR sequence derives from a human donor with acute COVID-19. The donor label of this sample is uncertain. The CDR3: CASSPEYDPGTGAFF. The CDR3 bases are TGTGCCAGCAGCCCAGAGTATGATCCGGGGACTGGGGCTTTCTTT.